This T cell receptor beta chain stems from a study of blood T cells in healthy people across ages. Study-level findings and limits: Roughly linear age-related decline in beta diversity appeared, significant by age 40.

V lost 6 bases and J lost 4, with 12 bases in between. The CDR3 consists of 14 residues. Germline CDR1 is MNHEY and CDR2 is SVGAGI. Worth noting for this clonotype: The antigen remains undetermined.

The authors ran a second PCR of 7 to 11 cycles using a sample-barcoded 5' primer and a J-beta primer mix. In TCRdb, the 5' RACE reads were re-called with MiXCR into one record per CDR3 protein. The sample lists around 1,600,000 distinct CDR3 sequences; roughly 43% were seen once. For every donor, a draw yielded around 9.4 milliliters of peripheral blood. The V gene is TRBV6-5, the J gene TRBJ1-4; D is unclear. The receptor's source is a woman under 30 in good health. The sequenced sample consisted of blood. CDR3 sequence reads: CASRVGGGNEKLFF. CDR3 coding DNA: TGTGCCAGCAGGGTGGGAGGAGGTAATGAAAAACTGTTTTTT.